The 2 T cell receptor beta chains reported below all come from one sample, sequenced in a study of regulatory T cells in long-lasting Graves disease. In building TCR beta libraries, iRepertoire HTBI primers were used together with Arm-PCR of CDR3 regions. MiXCR, applied by TCRdb to the multiplex PCR reads, yields one record per CDR3 protein. The sample lists roughly 420,000 distinct CDR3 sequences, approximately 16% seen once, with about 25% in the top ten. Time point here: newly diagnosed GD, antithyroid drugs for less than 3 months. The TCR library was made from RNA extracted from PBMCs. This sample also appeared in a second study, on T cells in Graves' hyperthyroidism and ophthalmopathy.

The sequenced sample was peripheral blood mononuclear cells (PBMCs), obtained at new diagnosis, from a patient treated with antithyroid drugs. These receptors originate from a woman under 30 with Graves disease.

CDR3: CASSLQGIDTGELFF. As DNA, the CDR3 is TGTGCCAGCAGTCTACAGGGTATCGACACCGGGGAGCTGTTTTTT. The rearrangement joins TRBV12-3 or TRBV12-4 to TRBJ2-2; a possible D gene is TRBD1 (6 bases). The CDR3 totals 15 residues. Trimming stripped 5 bases from V and 3 bases from J, with 13 bases between.

V is TRBV24-1 and J is TRBJ1-5; D gene ambiguous. The V gene lost 5 bases and the J gene lost 0 bases, with 7 bases spanning the gap. The CDR3 length is 14 residues. From germline, CDR1 is KGHDR and CDR2 SFDVKD. The CDR3 is CATSGRGSNQPQHF. In DNA, the CDR3 is TGTGCCACCAGTGGTCGAGGTAGCAATCAGCCCCAGCATTTT.